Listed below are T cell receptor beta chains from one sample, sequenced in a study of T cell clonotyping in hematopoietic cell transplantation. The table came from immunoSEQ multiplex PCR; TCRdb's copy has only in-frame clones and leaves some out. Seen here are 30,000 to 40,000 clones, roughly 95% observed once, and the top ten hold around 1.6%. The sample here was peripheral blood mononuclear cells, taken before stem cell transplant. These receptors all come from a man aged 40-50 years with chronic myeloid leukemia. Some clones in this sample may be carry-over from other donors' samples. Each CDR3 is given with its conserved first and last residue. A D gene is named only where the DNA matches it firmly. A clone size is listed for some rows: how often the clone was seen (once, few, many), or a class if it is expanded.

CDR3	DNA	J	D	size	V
CASSRLRDSYNEQFF	TGTGCCAGCTCGCGTCTTCGGGACTCCTACAATGAGCAGTTCTTC	TRBJ2-1	NA	NA	TRBV18
CASSLDGGPNQPQHF	TGCGCCAGCAGCTTGGATGGGGGACCCAATCAGCCCCAGCATTTT	TRBJ1-5	NA	NA	TRBV5-1
CASSPRTGPYEQYF	TGTGCCAGCAGCCCGAGGACGGGTCCCTACGAGCAGTACTTC	TRBJ2-7	NA	once	TRBV7-6
CASSLGDSSGEKLFF	TGCGCCAGCAGCCTGGGGGACAGCAGTGGCGAAAAACTGTTTTTT	TRBJ1-4	TRBD1	NA	TRBV5-1
CASSFLRQGVGNSPLHF	TGCGCCAGCAGCTTCTTACGACAGGGGGTCGGGAATTCACCCCTCCACTTT	TRBJ1-6	TRBD1	NA	TRBV5-1
CASSFGVGRPEAFF	TGTGCCAGCAGTTTTGGGGTCGGTCGTCCTGAAGCTTTCTTT	TRBJ1-1	NA	NA	TRBV28
CSARGQGYTF	TGCAGTGCTAGAGGGCAGGGCTACACCTTC	TRBJ1-2	NA	NA	TRBV20-1
CASSPYRDGEQYF	TGTGCCAGCAGTCCATACAGGGATGGCGAGCAGTACTTC	TRBJ2-7	NA	NA	TRBV27
CASSQGGGQGDYGYTF	TGCGCCAGCAGCCAAGGGGGAGGACAGGGCGATTACGGCTACACCTTC	TRBJ1-2	TRBD1	NA	TRBV4-3
CASSSSGGLSYEQYF	TGTGCCAGCAGCAGTAGCGGGGGGCTTTCCTACGAGCAGTACTTC	TRBJ2-7	TRBD2	once	TRBV5-4
CASSLSYTEAFF	TGTGCCAGCAGCCTCAGTTACACTGAAGCTTTCTTT	TRBJ1-1	NA	NA	TRBV5-4
CASSQDGAGGNTDTQYF	TGCGCCAGCAGCCAAGACGGGGCCGGGGGGAACACAGATACGCAGTATTTT	TRBJ2-3	TRBD2	NA	TRBV4-1
CASSQDRAGRSYF	TGCGCCAGCAGCCAAGATAGGGCAGGGAGGTCGTATTTT	TRBJ1-5	NA	NA	TRBV4-3
CASSLREAGGYEQYF	TGTGCCAGCAGCCTACGAGAGGCAGGGGGCTACGAGCAGTACTTC	TRBJ2-7	TRBD1	NA	TRBV7-9
CASSIPGVNQPQHF	TGTGCCAGTAGTATACCGGGGGTAAATCAGCCCCAGCATTTT	TRBJ1-5	NA	NA	TRBV19
CAWSPRVDNSPLHF	TGTGCCTGGAGCCCCCGGGTAGATAATTCACCCCTCCACTTT	TRBJ1-6	NA	NA	TRBV30
CASSEDYSYEQYF	TGCGCCAGCAGTGAGGACTACTCCTACGAGCAGTACTTC	TRBJ2-7	NA	NA	TRBV10-2
CASSSPGQGTYEQYF	TGTGCCAGCAGCTCCCCGGGACAGGGAACCTACGAGCAGTACTTC	TRBJ2-7	TRBD1	NA	TRBV6-5
CASSQAGQIYEQYF	TGTGCCAGCAGCCAGGCAGGACAGATCTACGAGCAGTACTTC	TRBJ2-7	NA	NA	TRBV4-2
CASRRTGHTSPLHF	TGTGCCAGCAGAAGGACAGGACACACTTCACCCCTCCACTTT	TRBJ1-6	TRBD1	NA	TRBV7-2
CASSSQGAGTDTQYF	TGTGCCAGCAGCTCGCAGGGGGCCGGTACAGATACGCAGTATTTT	TRBJ2-3	TRBD1	NA	TRBV7-2